The 19 T cell receptor beta chains in this list originate from one sample, sequenced in a study of naive and memory T cell subsets. Points from the study as a whole: Naive repertoires, especially CD8, held a few larger clonotypes, possibly memory cells re-expressing CD45RA.

Two oligonucleotides, mixed equimolar, formed the beta constant-region primer covering TRBC1 and TRBC2. Ligated cDNA was amplified by four rounds of PCR with nested alpha and beta constant-region primers and SP2. TCRdb re-derived calls from the UMI-ligation and nested PCR reads in MiXCR, one entry per CDR3 protein. There are roughly 140,000 distinct CDR3 sequences in the sample; about 20% occur only once, and about 0.57% lies in the top ten. These receptors have no identified antigens. Sequenced material: naive CD8+ T cells from blood. All receptors come from a human donor in good health.

The gene calls are TRBV6-6 and TRBJ2-7; D may be TRBD1 (6 bases). With 5 bases removed from V and 2 bases from J, the gap between germline ends came to 13 bases. This CDR3 comprises 14 residues. CDR1 MNHNY and CDR2 SVGAGI come from the germline V gene (reference sequence). CDR3 residues: CASSTPGTPYEQYF. CDR3 nucleotides: TGTGCCAGCAGTACCCCCGGGACACCCTACGAGCAGTACTTC.

V gene TRBV11-3 combines with J gene TRBJ2-3; D may be TRBD2 (7 bases). Deletions cut 6 bases from V and 6 bases from J, with 10 bases between. This CDR3 is built from 12 residues. Germline V gene sequence: CDR1 SGHNT, CDR2 YENEEA. The CDR3 DNA reads TGTGCCAGCAGAGGGGGGGCGGATACGCAGTATTTT. Protein sequence: CASRGGADTQYF.

This clonotype was counted only a few times. This chain uses TRBV7-9 with TRBJ1-2; D perhaps matches TRBD1 (5 bases). Trimming shortened V by 1 base and J by 8 bases, and 17 bases separated the two germline ends. The V gene's germline CDR1 is SEHNR and CDR2 FQNEAQ (reference sequence). The CDR3 sequence is 15 residues long. CDR3 nucleotide sequence: TGTGCCAGCAGCTTAGAAACTTCCGTGCCAGGGGGCTACACCTTC. It codes for CASSLETSVPGGYTF.

This clonotype was recorded a few times. The chain combines TRBV7-9 with TRBJ2-3, with 8 positions matching TRBD2. CDR1 is SEHNR, CDR2 FQNEAQ, per germline (reference sequence). The CDR3 extends over 15 amino acids. The V and J ends lost 5 bases and 3 bases, in that order; junction bases with no gene match: 7. The CDR3 coding sequence is TGTGCCAGCAGCCCCCAGCAGCGGGGGACAGATACGCAGTATTTT. Translated: CASSPQQRGTDTQYF.

The V and J genes are TRBV5-6 and TRBJ2-1; 8 bases match TRBD2. V was clipped by 4 bases and J by 8 bases; unmatched bases: 8. This CDR3 spans 14 amino acids. Germline V gene lookup returns CDR1 SGHDT and CDR2 YYEEEE. The CDR3 coding sequence is TGTGCCAGCAGCCCCCGGGGGGGCGGCTATGAGCAGTTCTTC. Translated: CASSPRGGGYEQFF.

The CDR3 nucleotides are TGTGCCAGCAGTTTGATGGGGAGGGGGAATGAGCAGTTCTTC. It yields the protein CASSLMGRGNEQFF. The J gene is TRBJ2-1, the V gene TRBV27, with D possibly TRBD2 on 7 matching bases. V was shortened by 3 bases and J by 7 bases, with 13 bases between the two germline ends. CDR3 length: 14 amino acids. Germline CDR1 and CDR2: MNHEY and SMNVEV (reference sequence).

The gene calls are TRBV27 and TRBJ2-1; 7 bases match TRBD2. Germline V gene data show CDR1 as MNHEY and CDR2 as SMNVEV (reference sequence). J was trimmed by 0 bases and V by 6 bases; bases with no gene match: 5. The CDR3 length is 15 residues. The CDR3 bases are TGTGCCAGCAGCCTAGCGGTCGTCTCCTACAATGAGCAGTTCTTC. Protein: CASSLAVVSYNEQFF.

This clonotype was seen more than once but under ten times. V is TRBV7-8 and J is TRBJ2-1; no firm D call. Germline values: CDR1 SGHVS, CDR2 FQNEAQ. The CDR3 consists of 14 residues. V was shortened by 7 bases and J by 0 bases, with 10 bases between the two germline ends. CDR3 in amino acids: CASTLSVSYNEQFF. The CDR3 DNA sequence: TGTGCCAGCACCCTTAGTGTCTCCTACAATGAGCAGTTCTTC.

This clonotype appeared a few times. V is TRBV4-1 and J is TRBJ1-1; possibly TRBD1 for D (5 bases). Trimming took 1 base from V and 5 from J, leaving 8 bases between them. The CDR3 contains 13 residues. The germline gives CDR1 MGHRA, CDR2 YSYEKL. The CDR3 reads CASSQAGWTEAFF. CDR3 in DNA: TGCGCCAGCAGCCAAGCAGGGTGGACTGAAGCTTTCTTT.

This clonotype turned up a few times. The chain links TRBV5-1 to TRBJ2-3, with TRBD2 matching over 10 bases. This CDR3 is built from 14 residues. Germline loops: CDR1 SGHRS, CDR2 YFSETQ. Losses at the gene ends were 6 bases for V and 2 bases for J; bases not matched to a gene: 3. In DNA, the CDR3 is TGCGCCAGCAATAGCGGGAGGAACACAGATACGCAGTATTTT. It is translated as CASNSGRNTDTQYF.

With respect to this clonotype: Compared with germline, one end of the junction differs, possibly owing to a read error. The chain couples TRBV12-3 or TRBV12-4 to TRBJ1-6; TRBD1 matches at 8 bases. This CDR3 spans 15 amino acids. The DNA of the CDR3 is TGTGCCAGCACCTGGTCGGGGACAGGCTATTCACACCTCCACTTT. Protein: CASTWSGTGYSHLHF.

The chain combines TRBV12-3 or TRBV12-4 with TRBJ1-5; unclear D gene. The CDR3 runs to 13 residues. The V and J ends lost 8 bases and 4 bases respectively, with 12 bases between them. This chain's CDR3 is CASQTQINQPQHF. CDR3 nucleotide sequence: TGTGCCAGCCAGACACAGATAAATCAGCCCCAGCATTTT.

V and J are TRBV27 and TRBJ1-5; a weak D match, TRBD1 (5 bases). Germline CDR1 and CDR2: MNHEY and SMNVEV (reference sequence). Trimming shortened V by 7 bases and J by 0 bases, and 19 bases separated the two germline ends. The CDR3 consists of 17 residues. The CDR3: CASTPFAGMDSNQPQHF. The CDR3 nucleotides read TGTGCCAGCACCCCCTTCGCAGGGATGGATAGCAATCAGCCCCAGCATTTT.

The J gene is TRBJ2-2, the V gene TRBV6-5; 9 bases map to TRBD2. The CDR3 runs 15 residues. CDR1 and CDR2 (germline): MNHEY, SVGAGI. Losses at the gene ends were 1 base for V and 4 bases for J; bases not matched to a gene: 1. This CDR3 reads CASSYWREGTGELFF. Written as DNA, the CDR3 is TGTGCCAGCAGTTACTGGCGGGAGGGCACCGGGGAGCTGTTTTTT.

This clonotype was observed a handful of times. The V call is TRBV6-5, the J call TRBJ2-1; D perhaps matches TRBD2 (5 bases). From germline, CDR1 is MNHEY and CDR2 SVGAGI. The CDR3 has 16 amino acids. V was trimmed by 2 bases and J by 0 bases, leaving 11 bases between them. CDR3 sequence: CASSYELGISYNEQFF. The CDR3, as DNA: TGTGCCAGCAGTTACGAGCTCGGGATCTCCTACAATGAGCAGTTCTTC.

The rearrangement links TRBV5-1 to TRBJ2-5, with TRBD2 matching 8 bases. The germline V gene has CDR1 SGHRS and CDR2 YFSETQ. The CDR3 runs to 15 residues. J lost 3 bases, V lost 3 bases, and 7 bases had no gene match. The CDR3 spells CASSSELAEKETQYF. The CDR3, as DNA: TGCGCCAGCAGCTCCGAACTAGCGGAAAAAGAGACCCAGTACTTC.

The CDR3 DNA reads TGTGCCAGCACCCTAGCCCTCAGGGCAGATACGCAGTATTTT. Protein product: CASTLALRADTQYF. V gene TRBV7-8 combines with J gene TRBJ2-3; the D gene could be TRBD1 or TRBD2 (5 bases each). The CDR3 consists of 14 residues. The germline V and J ends were trimmed by 7 bases and 4 bases, with 15 bases remaining between them. Germline CDR1 SGHVS, CDR2 FQNEAQ.

The J gene is TRBJ2-7, the V gene TRBV11-1; D is ambiguous. This CDR3 comprises 12 residues. Between the trimmed V and J ends, which lost 3 bases and 3 bases, there was a span of 6 bases. Germline V lookup: CDR1 SGHAT, CDR2 FQDESV (reference sequence). CDR3 sequence: CASSFSNYEQYF. The CDR3 bases are TGTGCCAGCAGCTTTTCCAACTACGAGCAGTACTTC.

This chain joins TRBV10-3 and TRBJ2-5; weak D call: TRBD2 (6 bases). CDR1 and CDR2 from the germline V gene are ENHRY and SYGVKD. V was cut by 8 bases and J by 1 base, with 17 bases left in between. The CDR3 is 15 residues long. DNA of the CDR3: TGTGCCATCTCGGCTGGGGAGGACCTCCAAGAGACCCAGTACTTC. Its translation is CAISAGEDLQETQYF.